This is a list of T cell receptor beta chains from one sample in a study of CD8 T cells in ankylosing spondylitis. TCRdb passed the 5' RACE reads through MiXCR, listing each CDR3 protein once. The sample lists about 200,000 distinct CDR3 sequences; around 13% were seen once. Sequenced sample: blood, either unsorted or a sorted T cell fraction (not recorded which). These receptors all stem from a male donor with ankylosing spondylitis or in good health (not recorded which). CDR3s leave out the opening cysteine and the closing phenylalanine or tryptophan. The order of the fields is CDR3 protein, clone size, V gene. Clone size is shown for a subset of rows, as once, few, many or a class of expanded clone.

cdr3_aa: ATSSLSTRGNEQF
clone_size: NA
v_call: TRBV15

cdr3_aa: ASSDTLDTGDLH
clone_size: few
v_call: TRBV10-2

cdr3_aa: ASTPRMGQGVGEQY
clone_size: few
v_call: TRBV6-1

cdr3_aa: ASSYLAGDSSYNEQF
clone_size: NA
v_call: TRBV6-5

cdr3_aa: ASSQAGQTYNEQF
clone_size: many
v_call: TRBV4-1

cdr3_aa: SVELGVSSYEQY
clone_size: few
v_call: TRBV29-1

cdr3_aa: ASSELGDTEAF
clone_size: few
v_call: TRBV2

cdr3_aa: ATSRDRSANEQF
clone_size: few
v_call: TRBV15

cdr3_aa: ASSLDTPARVEQY
clone_size: few
v_call: TRBV5-1

cdr3_aa: ASSLISVWTPSSYEQY
clone_size: few
v_call: TRBV11-1

cdr3_aa: ASSLEGLRSYEQY
clone_size: few
v_call: TRBV7-9

cdr3_aa: ASSQGRGSTDTQY
clone_size: NA
v_call: TRBV4-1

cdr3_aa: ASSWTGSGELF
clone_size: few
v_call: TRBV12-3/TRBV12-4

cdr3_aa: ASRTGANTGELF
clone_size: many
v_call: TRBV2

cdr3_aa: ASTEWGRNQPQH
clone_size: few
v_call: TRBV19

cdr3_aa: ASSSYSGGAGTDTQY
clone_size: few
v_call: TRBV7-9

cdr3_aa: ASSSGQLPQH
clone_size: NA
v_call: TRBV12-3/TRBV12-4

cdr3_aa: ASSQVSTYNEQF
clone_size: few
v_call: TRBV3-1

cdr3_aa: ASSSRTDRRDAGELF
clone_size: NA
v_call: TRBV9

cdr3_aa: ASSSTGTGGFTGELF
clone_size: NA
v_call: TRBV5-1

cdr3_aa: ATSDGTEAF
clone_size: many
v_call: TRBV24-1

cdr3_aa: ASSSSGGGPSYEQY
clone_size: few
v_call: TRBV4-1

cdr3_aa: ASSTLDGGEKLF
clone_size: few
v_call: TRBV5-6